Sequencing of this T cell receptor beta chain was carried out in a study of blood T cell repertoires in COVID-19. Overall study context: Acute and convalescent COVID-19 specimens originated in the United States, Italy and Spain. T cells, B-cell-depleted T cells, or PBMCs provided the cDNA or gDNA that served as material.

How the authors handled the data: It was from reference gene primer amplification that nucleated cell counts were estimated. Profiling relied on immunoSEQ multiplex PCR, and the TCRdb table lists in-frame clones only, not all of them. The V and J calls and the clone size are those of that table, but D and trimming were determined from the DNA. The repertoire holds approximately 240,000 clones, roughly 80% seen once, with around 6.8% in the top ten. The germline V gene has CDR1 SGHTA and CDR2 FQGNSA. The CDR3 is 18 residues long. Germline trimming cut 1 base from V and 9 bases from J; bases unmatched to any gene: 16.

This TCR derives from a woman aged 55-69 years with active or convalescent COVID-19. The gene calls are TRBV7-2 and TRBJ2-1; 9 positions agree with TRBD2. What was sequenced was peripheral blood. CDR3 loop: CASSLDRLAAELRGEQFF. The CDR3 bases are TGTGCCAGCAGCTTAGACCGACTAGCGGCAGAACTGAGGGGTGAGCAGTTCTTC.